The sequence of this T cell receptor (beta chain) was determined in a study of shared clonotypes between healthy human individuals (dated by TCRdb to about 2020). Background for the entire study: A few men and a couple of women, aged 18 to 49 years, made up the cohort. Blood TCR repertoires of a handful of healthy adults were deeply sequenced to estimate repertoire size and the extent of clonotype sharing between individuals. To increase sequencing depth and limit assay-specific biases, TCR repertoire library preparation and sequencing were carried out by different laboratories using diverse techniques. Each donor's leukapheresis produced roughly between about 0.8 and 8.9 billion PBMCs. Overall study results and their limits: Because the study included a small number of donors, the genetic and exposure-history diversity represented was limited. Pairwise subsampling led to the expectation that sequencing depth would affect the degree of clonotype sharing among donors. Sampling was limited to blood, and TCR repertoires in tissue likely differ from TCR repertoires in blood.

About this clone itself: Its antigen target is currently unknown. No base quality values were provided; no much bigger clone lies one nucleotide off.

Using the deep immunoSEQ assay, multiplex PCR amplified TCR CDR3 regions from genomic DNA. Genomic DNA extracted from each cell subset was distributed evenly over all wells of several immunoSEQ 96-well plates, and each plate served as one replicate. For unsorted PBMC, 300 ng genomic DNA, equal to around 30,000 T cell genomes, was loaded into each replicate PCR. Genomic DNA from unsorted PBMC was sequenced over ten immunoSEQ deep assay plates. Purified libraries were measured with a Qubit 3.0 fluorometer, size-checked on a Bioanalyzer 2100, and measured again with the KAPA Library Quantification kit. Every immunoSEQ 96-well plate was sequenced on a separate single-read 150-cycle Illumina NextSeq 550 flow cell. As for how the authors treated the data: Because only junctional sequences without quality scores were contained in the immunoSEQ output, filtering matching that applied to full-length reads could not be performed. To assign V/J genes and CDR3, sequences were annotated against IMGT germline references using PyIR, a Python wrapper for IgBLAST v1.9. Reads with weak V/J assignments (E-value above 1e-6), missing CDR3, stop codons, out-of-frame junctions, or ambiguous translated residues were removed. V3J clonotypes were defined as sequences sharing an identical inferred V gene, J gene, and CDR3 amino acid sequence. To compute the percentage overlap between repertoires, the number of shared unique clonotypes was divided by the size of the smaller repertoire. Three approaches were used to assess repertoire richness: RTK rarefaction, the Chao1 estimator, and Recon v2.1 estimates of unobserved clonotypes. TCRdb stores this immuneACCESS table with in-frame sequences only. Part of the clones is absent; in the studies checked, under half of the shortfall reflects unresolved V genes, and no reason is known for the rest. V, J and clone size derive from that table, while D and trimming were established from the DNA sequence. This sample gives about 560,000 clones in total; just over 75% of them show up just once. Jointly, the top ten make up 9.5% to 15% of the sample.

Donors were healthy HIV-negative adults with no recently reported acute infections or vaccinations. Every donor was a Caucasian adult living in Nashville, Tennessee, USA. For unsorted samples, tens of millions of PBMCs were counted, and genomic DNA was extracted using the QIAamp DNA Blood Mini kit. Blood was obtained by leukapheresis, after which PBMCs were separated by Ficoll-Histopaque density gradient centrifugation and cryopreserved in liquid nitrogen vapor phase. Sequenced input: PBMCs. The TCR comes from a middle-aged woman in good health. Some clones in this sample may be carry-over from other donors' samples.

The CDR3 protein is CASSSTRDRVGTGELFF. The DNA reads as follows: TGTGCCAGCAGTTCCACCCGGGACAGGGTAGGGACCGGGGAGCTGTTTTTT. The rearranged chain carries TRBV27 and TRBJ2-2, with TRBD1 matching 9 junction bases. The CDR3, from cysteine to phenylalanine, totals 17 residues. Of the read, only the CDR3 DNA is kept; its 51 bases are in frame from base 1. CDR1 and CDR2, looked up from the germline V gene (reference sequence), are MNHEY and SMNVEV. Germline trimming: 4 bases from V, 5 bases from J; junction bases outside gene matches: 11.